This T cell receptor (beta chain) was identified during a study of T-cell reconstitution after alpha-beta-depleted transplantation in children. Whole-study results and caveats: Surviving recipient T cells and intrathymic progenitors accounted for some patients' high TCRbeta diversity at day 60. It was newly produced T cells that mostly accounted for T-cell counts and diversity one year after transplant.

CDR3 size: 14 residues. Germline assignment: CDR1 SEHNR and CDR2 FQNEAQ (reference sequence). V dropped 8 bases and J dropped 2; count of bases not matched to a gene: 8. In its sample, this clonotype was seen many times. Its matching antigen is unknown. Unique molecular identifiers featured in how the TCRbeta library was prepared. TCRdb re-derived calls from the PCR reads in MiXCR, one entry per CDR3 protein. The sample comprises about 980,000 distinct CDR3 sequences, roughly 29% of which are singletons, and over 25% rests with the top ten. The clonotype originates from a boy younger than two who had a stem cell transplant for SCID, so the T cells may come from the graft donor. This rearrangement joins TRBV7-9 to TRBJ2-5; 7 bases fit TRBD1. Sample: PBMCs, mostly from graft donor cells, taken 360 days after TCRalphabeta/CD19-depleted stem cell transplant. CDR3 protein: CASSLPGQQETQYF. For the CDR3, the DNA is TGTGCCAGCTCCTTACCGGGACAGCAAGAGACCCAGTACTTC.